This T cell receptor beta chain was identified during a study of blood T cell repertoires in COVID-19. The germline V gene has CDR1 MNHNS and CDR2 SASEGT. V shed 2 bases and J shed 4 bases, with 11 bases lying between them. The CDR3 covers 14 residues. Which cohort a participant joined came from the clinical history participants gave. TCRdb's table, derived via immunoSEQ multiplex PCR, lists solely in-frame clones and lacks some. The sample yields some 200,000 clones, 70% to 90% seen once. This sequence joins TRBV6-1 and TRBJ1-2; tentatively, D is TRBD1 (6 bases). The sequenced sample consisted of PBMCs or T cells enriched from blood (not recorded which). The TCR comes from a woman under 30 who had recovered from COVID-19. This CDR3 is CASSETGTPYGYTF. CDR3 bases: TGTGCCAGCAGTGAAACGGGGACACCCTATGGCTACACCTTC.